These 18 T cell receptor beta chains were all obtained from the same sample, sequenced in a study of cytotoxic CD8 clonotypes in ibrutinib-treated CLL (dated by TCRdb to the early 2020s). According to the study, the label for this sample's time point signals: 20 to 25 months on ibrutinib. Receptor amplification or capture employed the immunoSEQ multiplex PCR assay. TCRdb took over this immuneACCESS table, retaining in-frame rearrangements with V and J assigned. Such tables are incomplete; in checked studies, under half of the missing clones stem from an unresolved V gene, and the remainder is unexplained. Present in this sample are 150,000 to 250,000 clones, over 55% of which were seen just once. Roughly 13% of the sample is taken by the ten largest. This sample comprised PBMCs, obtained after 24 months of ibrutinib treatment. The receptors originated from a human donor with chronic lymphocytic leukemia.

V is TRBV20-1 and J is TRBJ1-1; possible D gene TRBD1, 5 bases. Germline values: CDR1 DFQATT, CDR2 SNEGSKA (reference sequence). The V end was cut by 3 bases, the J end by 10 bases, with 12 bases between. The CDR3 sequence is 11 residues long. As DNA, the CDR3 is TGCAGTGCTAGCGACAGCCTTGGAGCTTTCTTT. Its translation: CSASDSLGAFF.

In its sample, this clone was seen a few times. The genes are TRBV4-3 and TRBJ2-3; 7 bases are a match to TRBD2. The CDR3 contains 15 residues. The germline V gene encodes CDR1 LGHNA and CDR2 YSLEER. V was pared by 0 bases and J by 0 bases, with 0 bases of the junction left unmatched. Written as DNA, the CDR3 is TGCGCCAGCAGCCAAGATAGCGGGAGCACAGATACGCAGTATTTT. This codes for CASSQDSGSTDTQYF.

The gene calls are TRBV9 and TRBJ1-2; D is ambiguous. Germline CDR1 is SGDLS and CDR2 is YYNGEE. Trimming took off 0 bases at V and 4 bases at J, with 7 bases between the two ends. CDR3 length: 13 residues. DNA of the CDR3: TGTGCCAGCAGCGTAGGATACTCCTATGGCTACACCTTC. This gives the protein CASSVGYSYGYTF.

The chain links TRBV11-1 to TRBJ1-5, with TRBD1 matching over 7 bases. The germline V gene encodes CDR1 SGHAT and CDR2 FQDESV (reference sequence). The CDR3 is 14 residues long. Trimming cost V 8 bases and J 0 bases; bases outside gene matches: 4. The CDR3 DNA follows: TGTGCCAGCCAACGACAGGGTAGCAATCAGCCCCAGCATTTT. Translated, it gives CASQRQGSNQPQHF.

The sample holds a few counts of this clone. This sequence joins TRBV4-1 and TRBJ2-3; D is possibly TRBD2 (5 bases). CDR1 and CDR2 from the germline V gene are MGHRA and YSYEKL. V shed 4 bases and J shed 2 bases, with 19 bases lying between them. The length of the CDR3 is 17 residues. In DNA form, the CDR3 reads TGCGCCAGCAGCCTGCGTTCTAGCAGCAGTCTCACAGATACGCAGTATTTT. It translates to CASSLRSSSSLTDTQYF.

The CDR3, as DNA: TGTGCCAGCAGACGGGGACAGAGAAGCAATCAGCCCCAGCATTTT. Amino acids: CASRRGQRSNQPQHF. The chain couples TRBV2 to TRBJ1-5; 7 bases align to TRBD1. The CDR3 contains 15 residues. Trimming took 6 bases from V and 1 from J; bases not matched to a gene: 6. Germline CDR1 and CDR2: SNHLY and FYNNEI. Full variable domain (outside the CDR3, taken from reference TRBV2 and TRBJ1-5): EPEVTQTPSHQVTQMGQEVILRCVPISNHLYFYWYRQILGQKVEFLVSFYNNEISEKSEIFDDQFSVERPDGSNFTLKIRSTKLEDSAMYFCASRRGQRSNQPQHFGDGTRLSIL.

A single count supports this clone. The chain has TRBV6-5 and TRBJ2-3; D unresolved. V was shortened by 2 bases and J by 0 bases, with 12 bases between the two germline ends. The CDR3 is made up of 16 amino acids. From germline, CDR1 is MNHEY and CDR2 SVGAGI. The DNA for the CDR3 is TGTGCCAGCAGTTACCTCAGGTCTTCTAGCACAGATACGCAGTATTTT. Amino acid sequence: CASSYLRSSSTDTQYF.

The chain is built from TRBV4-2 and TRBJ1-2; 10 bases are shared with TRBD1. Germline CDR1 is LGHNA and CDR2 is YNFKEQ. Trimming at V came to 4 bases and at J to 5 bases, leaving 13 bases not matched to a gene. The CDR3 loop spans 17 amino acids. The CDR3 region has the DNA TGTGCCAGCAGCCCTAGACAGGGGGCCACGCATCCATATGGCTACACCTTC. Translated, it gives CASSPRQGATHPYGYTF.

The genes are TRBV5-4 and TRBJ2-4; TRBD2 matches 12 bases. CDR3 size: 16 residues. Losses at the gene ends were 1 base for V and 8 bases for J; bases not matched to a gene: 7. Germline CDR1 reads SGHNT; CDR2 reads YYREEE (reference sequence). CDR3 region: CASSLFGTSGSDIQYF. CDR3 nucleotides: TGTGCCAGCAGCTTGTTTGGGACTAGCGGGTCAGACATTCAGTACTTC.

The V and J genes are TRBV7-9 and TRBJ2-7; 10 bases map to TRBD1. The J segment lost 4 bases and the V segment lost 5 bases, leaving 8 bases of the junction unmatched. Germline V gene data show CDR1 as SEHNR and CDR2 as FQNEAQ (reference sequence). The CDR3 spans 15 residues. CDR3 residues: CASSARDRGSYEQYF. The DNA of the CDR3 is TGTGCCAGCAGCGCCCGGGACAGGGGATCTTACGAGCAGTACTTC.

The chain recombines TRBV18 with TRBJ2-1; 13 bases match TRBD2. The CDR3 has 20 residues. V was clipped by 3 bases and J by 0 bases; unmatched bases: 11. Per the germline V gene, CDR1 is KGHSH and CDR2 is LQKENI. The DNA for the CDR3 is TGTGCCAGCTCACCTGGGACTAGCGGGGTGATTCAGAGCTCCTACAATGAGCAGTTCTTC. It encodes CASSPGTSGVIQSSYNEQFF.

This clone showed up just a few times. The chain is built from TRBV6-6 and TRBJ2-7; 9 bases map to TRBD2. From germline, CDR1 is MNHNY and CDR2 SVGAGI (reference sequence). V lost 4 bases, J lost 3 bases, and 1 base stayed unmatched. The CDR3 totals 13 residues. The CDR3 region is CASSLAGDYEQYF. The CDR3 region has the DNA TGTGCCAGCAGTTTAGCGGGAGACTACGAGCAGTACTTC.

The J gene is TRBJ2-7, the V gene TRBV6-1; tentative D call: TRBD1 (5 bases). CDR1 and CDR2 (germline): MNHNS, SASEGT. The CDR3 spans 14 residues. Trimming removed 2 bases at V and 4 bases at J, with 12 bases between. CDR3 amino acids: CASSELGVTYEQYF. The CDR3 nucleotides read TGTGCCAGCAGTGAATTAGGGGTAACATACGAGCAGTACTTC.

The CDR3 sequence: CASSQGNSGGTDTQYF. CDR3 sequence (DNA): TGTGCCAGCAGCCAAGGGAATAGCGGAGGCACAGATACGCAGTATTTT. This chain uses TRBV4-2 with TRBJ2-3; perhaps TRBD2 as D (6 bases). The CDR3 extends over 16 amino acids. The V gene lost 1 base and the J gene lost 1 base, with 12 bases spanning the gap. Germline V gene lookup returns CDR1 LGHNA and CDR2 YNFKEQ.

This chain uses TRBV19 with TRBJ2-7; 9 nucleotides agree with TRBD2. The CDR3 loop spans 15 amino acids. Germline CDR1 LNHDA, CDR2 SQIVND (reference sequence). V lost 5 bases, J lost 0 bases, and 5 bases stayed unmatched. DNA for the CDR3: TGTGCCAGTAGTTCGTCTAGCGGGAACTCCTACGAGCAGTACTTC. Amino acid sequence: CASSSSSGNSYEQYF.

J is TRBJ1-4 and V is TRBV7-2, with TRBD1 as a possible D gene (6 bases). The ends were cut back, 5 bases at V and 5 bases at J, with 9 bases in the middle. The length of the CDR3 is 13 residues. Germline-derived CDR1 and CDR2 are SGHTA and FQGNSA. The DNA for the CDR3 is TGTGCCAGCAGCCCAGACAGGAATGAAAAACTGTTTTTT. Encoded protein: CASSPDRNEKLFF.

This clone was detected a few times. The rearrangement uses TRBV11-3 and TRBJ1-2; D possibly corresponds to TRBD1 (6 bases). Germline V CDR1 and CDR2: SGHNT, YENEEA. This CDR3 is 16 amino acids long. Trimming removed 5 bases at V and 0 bases at J, with 16 bases between. The CDR3 region has the DNA TGTGCCAGCAGCCCCGGGGGAACAGGGCCTAACTATGGCTACACCTTC. Translation: CASSPGGTGPNYGYTF. Full variable domain (outside the CDR3, taken from reference TRBV11-3 and TRBJ1-2): EAGVVQSPRYKIIEKKQPVAFWCNPISGHNTLYWYLQNLGQGPELLIRYENEEAVDDSQLPKDRFSAERLKGVDSTLKIQPAELGDSAVYLCASSPGGTGPNYGYTFGSGTRLTVV.

Here the CDR3 reads CASSPDYNEQFF. In DNA, the CDR3 is TGTGCCAGCAGCCCGGACTACAATGAGCAGTTCTTC. The rearrangement uses TRBV7-9 and TRBJ2-1, with D unclear. The V and J ends lost 5 bases and 3 bases respectively, with 5 bases between them. This CDR3 has 12 amino acids. CDR1 and CDR2 from the germline V gene are SEHNR and FQNEAQ (reference sequence). Full variable domain (rest looked up from reference TRBV7-9 and TRBJ2-1): DTGVSQNPRHKITKRGQNVTFRCDPISEHNRLYWYRQTLGQGPEFLTYFQNEAQLEKSRLLSDRFSAERPKGSFSTLEIQRTEQGDSAMYLCASSPDYNEQFFGPGTRLTVL.